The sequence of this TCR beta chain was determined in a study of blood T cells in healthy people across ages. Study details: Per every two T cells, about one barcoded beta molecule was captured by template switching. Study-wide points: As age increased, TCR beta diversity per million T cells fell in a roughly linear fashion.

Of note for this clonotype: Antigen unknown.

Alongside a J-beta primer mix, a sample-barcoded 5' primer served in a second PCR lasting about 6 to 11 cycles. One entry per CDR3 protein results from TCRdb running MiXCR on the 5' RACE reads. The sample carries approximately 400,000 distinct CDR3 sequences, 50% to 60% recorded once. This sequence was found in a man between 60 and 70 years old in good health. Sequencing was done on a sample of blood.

The CDR3 loop is CASRGPPPSYGYTF. The CDR3 DNA reads as TGTGCCAGCAGAGGTCCCCCTCCGAGCTATGGCTACACCTTC. The chain recombines TRBV28 with TRBJ1-2; unclear D gene. Germline assignment: CDR1 MDHEN and CDR2 SYDVKM. The CDR3 has 14 residues. Trimming shortened V by 6 bases and J by 4 bases, and 15 bases separated the two germline ends.